The present T cell receptor beta chain was sequenced within a study of blood T cell repertoires in COVID-19. For the study at large: Acute-phase and convalescent COVID-19 samples originated in the United States, Italy and Spain.

The data were produced by immunoSEQ multiplex PCR, yet TCRdb's version contains in-frame clones alone and is incomplete. This sample has over 100,000 clones, with 86% found just once. As for this clone: The junction departs from the called germline gene at one end, perhaps through a read error.

The sequence was collected from a woman aged 70-85 years with COVID-19, enrolled during active disease. The sample consisted of peripheral blood.

The CDR3 loop reads CASSLVREGAFF. The CDR3 DNA reads TGTGCCAGCAGTTTAGTGAGGGAAGGAGCTTTCTTT. The V gene is TRBV7-9, the J gene TRBJ1-1; D is unclear. CDR3 length equals 12 residues. The germline V gene encodes CDR1 SEHNR and CDR2 FQNEAQ (reference sequence).